The TCR beta chain under discussion was sequenced for a study of CD8 T cells in ankylosing spondylitis. Whole-study results and caveats: One TCR beta motif, made up of seven to nine highly homologous variants, appeared characteristic of ankylosing spondylitis blood. Disease-linked clones were reportedly significantly enriched in matched ankylosing spondylitis synovial fluid. Within peripheral blood, clones linked to disease were CD8+ and relatively rare.

Regarding this clonotype: Its antigen is undetermined.

One entry per CDR3 protein, called by TCRdb with MiXCR from the 5' RACE reads. The table includes some 38,000 distinct CDR3 sequences, about a tenth detected once. CDR3 length: 15 amino acids. Germline CDR1 reads MGHRA; CDR2 reads YSYEKL. J was trimmed by 4 bases and V by 3 bases; bases with no gene match: 6. The source material was blood, either unsorted or a sorted T cell fraction (not recorded which). The TCR was taken from a male donor with ankylosing spondylitis or in good health (not recorded which). This chain links TRBV4-1 with TRBJ2-7; 10 bases are a match to TRBD1. CDR3 nucleotide sequence: TGCGCCAGCAGCCACCCGGGACAGGGGATTTACGAGCAGTACTTC. Its protein is CASSHPGQGIYEQYF.